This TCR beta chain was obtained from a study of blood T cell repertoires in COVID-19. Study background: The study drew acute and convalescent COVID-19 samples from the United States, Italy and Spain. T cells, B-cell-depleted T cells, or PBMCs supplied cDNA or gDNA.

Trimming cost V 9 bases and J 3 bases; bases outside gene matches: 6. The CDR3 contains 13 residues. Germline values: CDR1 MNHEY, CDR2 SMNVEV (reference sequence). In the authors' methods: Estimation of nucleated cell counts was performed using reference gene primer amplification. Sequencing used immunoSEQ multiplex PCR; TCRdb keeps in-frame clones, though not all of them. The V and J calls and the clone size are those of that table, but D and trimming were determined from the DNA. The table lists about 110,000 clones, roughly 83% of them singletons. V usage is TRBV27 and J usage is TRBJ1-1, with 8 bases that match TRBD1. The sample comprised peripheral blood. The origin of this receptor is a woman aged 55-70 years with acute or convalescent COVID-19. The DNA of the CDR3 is TGTGCCAGAAGACAGGGGAGGGACACTGAAGCTTTCTTT. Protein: CARRQGRDTEAFF.